This record concerns one T cell receptor (beta chain) sequence. The data stem from a study of blood T cell repertoires in COVID-19. In the authors' workflow: Amplification from reference gene primers served as the basis for estimated nucleated cell counts. Sequenced by immunoSEQ multiplex PCR; TCRdb stores in-frame clones only, minus some. V, J and clone size were drawn from that table, and D and trimming were deduced from the DNA. Of approximately 240,000 clones in the sample, 85% to 90% were seen once. The study recruited people aged about 18 to 95 years across approximately 24 US areas. This CDR3 is 16 amino acids long. The germline V gene has CDR1 SGHDT and CDR2 YYEEEE. Trimming took 2 bases from V and 0 from J, leaving 14 bases between them.

The TCR originated in a woman between 18 and 29 years old in a cohort exposed to, infected with or recovered from COVID-19 (not recorded which). The sample was PBMCs or T cells enriched from blood (not recorded which). The V gene is TRBV5-6, the J gene TRBJ1-2; D remains ambiguous. The CDR3: CASSFGPEFTNYGYTF. CDR3 nucleotides: TGTGCCAGCAGCTTTGGGCCAGAGTTCACTAACTATGGCTACACCTTC.